This TCR beta chain was recovered during a study of cytomegalovirus exposure and HLA in healthy donors. Study-wide findings and caveats: A prior analysis recorded that most TCR beta V segments were productive about 87% or about 30% of the time. Highly shared variants forming one cluster were likely a sequencing artifact.

PCR was performed using 60 Vbeta and 13 Jbeta primers. The data were produced by immunoSEQ multiplex PCR, yet TCRdb's version contains in-frame clones alone and is incomplete. The sample includes more than 150,000 clones, around 80% seen only once; the top ten take around 3.2%. As to this clone: The antigen remains undetermined.

Germline CDR1 and CDR2: LNHDA and SQIVND (reference sequence). CDR3 size: 14 residues. The V and J ends lost 3 bases and 4 bases respectively, with 10 bases between them. This clonotype originated in a woman between 45 and 60 years old in good health and CMV-seropositive. Sequencing input: PBMCs. The chain joins TRBV19 to TRBJ1-5; D possibly corresponds to TRBD1 (6 bases). The CDR3 loop is CASSILGQNQPQHF. The CDR3 DNA is TGTGCCAGTAGTATTTTAGGACAGAATCAGCCCCAGCATTTT.